Detailed here is one T cell receptor (beta chain). This entry comes from a study of blood T cell repertoires in COVID-19. Data came from immunoSEQ multiplex PCR; TCRdb stores just in-frame clones and leaves some out. Among around 100,000 clones listed, approximately 90% were seen once. Sequencing was done on a sample of peripheral blood. The receptor was derived from a woman aged 50 to 60 with acute or convalescent COVID-19.

The CDR3 reads CASSPSSAGGNEKLFF. CDR3 in DNA: TGTGCCAGCTCACCATCCTCTGCAGGGGGTAATGAAAAACTGTTTTTT. The V gene is TRBV18, the J gene TRBJ1-4, with 7 bases fitting TRBD1. Losses at the gene ends were 2 bases for V and 4 bases for J; bases not matched to a gene: 7. The length of the CDR3 is 16 residues. CDR1 KGHSH and CDR2 LQKENI come from the germline V gene.